These 11 T cell receptor beta chains were sequenced from one sample in a study of T cell responses to AZD1222 COVID-19 vaccine. Some clones are missing from TCRdb's copy, which holds only in-frame ones; the method was immunoSEQ multiplex PCR. The table lists under 200,000 clones, 92% of them singletons. The input for sequencing was peripheral blood, taken on day 0 of AZD1222 vaccination. These receptors were obtained from an adult in good health.

The CDR3 DNA reads as TGTGCCAGTAGTACGGGGCCCGGAGCCACAGATACGCAGTATTTT. This encodes CASSTGPGATDTQYF. This rearrangement joins TRBV19 to TRBJ2-3; the D call may be TRBD1 or TRBD2 (5 bases each). With 4 bases removed from V and 2 bases from J, the gap between germline ends came to 13 bases. The CDR3 sequence is 15 residues long. Per germline, CDR1 LNHDA and CDR2 SQIVND (reference sequence).

As DNA, the CDR3 is TGTGCCAGTAGTCCTGGGGACAGGGCAGATGGCTACACCTTC. It encodes CASSPGDRADGYTF. This chain links TRBV19 with TRBJ1-2; 9 bases are a match to TRBD1. The CDR3 is 14 amino acids. CDR1 is LNHDA, CDR2 SQIVND, per germline (reference sequence). V lost 5 bases to trimming and J lost 6 bases; unmatched junction nucleotides: 7.

This rearrangement joins TRBV27 to TRBJ2-5; D gene unclear. In germline, CDR1 is MNHEY, CDR2 SMNVEV (reference sequence). V gave up 7 bases and J gave up 5 bases, with 2 bases separating them. This CDR3 is 9 amino acids long. CDR3 in DNA: TGTGCCAGCATGGAGACCCAGTACTTC. Translation gives CASMETQYF.

V and J are TRBV4-1 and TRBJ2-1; weak D call: TRBD2 (5 bases). Trimming cost V 1 base and J 8 bases, with 18 bases left between them. The germline V gene encodes CDR1 MGHRA and CDR2 YSYEKL. The CDR3 contains 16 residues. This chain's CDR3 is CASSQGRLANPHEQFF. The CDR3, as DNA: TGCGCCAGCAGCCAAGGGAGGTTAGCCAACCCCCATGAGCAGTTCTTC.

J is TRBJ1-6 and V is TRBV4-2; 8 positions agree with TRBD1. J gave up 0 bases and V 3 bases, and 7 bases lay outside the gene matches. Germline V gene data show CDR1 as LGHNA and CDR2 as YNFKEQ. The CDR3 loop spans 18 amino acids. The DNA of the CDR3 is TGTGCCAGCAGCCACGCTCGGACAGGGAGCTCCTATAATTCACCCCTCCACTTT. It yields the protein CASSHARTGSSYNSPLHF.

The genes are TRBV7-9 and TRBJ1-2; D gene uncertain. The V gene's germline CDR1 is SEHNR and CDR2 FQNEAQ (reference sequence). The length of the CDR3 is 13 residues. V was shortened by 10 bases and J by 0 bases, with 12 bases between the two germline ends. The CDR3 DNA sequence: TGTGCCACCACCTCATGGGCTAACTATGGCTACACCTTC. Its protein is CATTSWANYGYTF.

V gene TRBV6-6 combines with J gene TRBJ2-7, with no clear D. Germline CDR1 MNHNY, CDR2 SVGAGI (reference sequence). The CDR3 has 14 residues. V was pared by 0 bases and J by 2 bases, with 8 bases between. The CDR3 spells CASSYSGRTYEQYF. The CDR3 coding sequence is TGTGCCAGCAGTTACTCGGGCAGGACCTACGAGCAGTACTTC.

J is TRBJ1-2 and V is TRBV30, with TRBD1 matching over 7 bases. The CDR3 has 16 residues. V was clipped by 3 bases and J by 3 bases; unmatched bases: 13. Germline CDR1 and CDR2: GTSNPN and SVGIG (reference sequence). Here the CDR3 reads CAWRPLRGDSYYGYTF. Here the CDR3 DNA reads TGTGCCTGGAGACCCCTCCGGGGGGACAGTTACTATGGCTACACCTTC. The whole variable domain, remainder taken from reference TRBV30 and TRBJ1-2, is SQTIHQWPATLVQPVGSPLSLECTVEGTSNPNLYWYRQAAGRGLQLLFYSVGIGQISSEVPQNLSASRPQDRQFILSSKKLLLSDSGFYLCAWRPLRGDSYYGYTFGSGTRLTVV.

J is TRBJ2-2 and V is TRBV7-3; TRBD2 agrees at 10 bases. Germline values: CDR1 SGHTA, CDR2 FQGTGA. The V and J ends lost 8 bases and 7 bases, in that order; junction bases with no gene match: 10. The CDR3 sequence is 15 residues long. CDR3 coding DNA: TGTGCCAGCCCCCGTCTAGCGGGAGTCATCGGGGAGCTGTTTTTT. Its translation: CASPRLAGVIGELFF.

The chain joins TRBV7-2 to TRBJ1-1; D not resolved. Germline-derived CDR1 and CDR2 are SGHTA and FQGNSA. The CDR3 consists of 11 residues. With 7 bases removed from V and 8 bases from J, the gap between germline ends came to 11 bases. DNA for the CDR3: TGTGCCAGCACCCGCGGTTTGGAAGCTTTCTTT. It yields the protein CASTRGLEAFF.

The chain employs TRBV4-1 and TRBJ2-3; 11 bases align to TRBD2. CDR1 is MGHRA, CDR2 YSYEKL, per germline. V lost 4 bases to trimming and J lost 2 bases; unmatched junction nucleotides: 14. The CDR3 has 19 amino acids. CDR3 DNA: TGCGCCAGCAGCCCGTATACTCCGGGACTAGCGGAGACCACAGATACGCAGTATTTT. Its translation is CASSPYTPGLAETTDTQYF.